This TCR beta chain stems from a study of T cell changes during pregnancy in multiple sclerosis. V was pared by 0 bases and J by 0 bases, with 3 bases between. The CDR3 is made up of 13 amino acids. Per the germline V gene, CDR1 is SGHRS and CDR2 is YFSETQ. This table comes from immunoSEQ multiplex PCR, and its TCRdb copy is limited to in-frame clones, with some not included. Of about 80,000 clones in the sample, just over 90% were seen once. This rearrangement joins TRBV5-1 to TRBJ1-1; unclear D gene. This receptor was taken from a female donor with multiple sclerosis, enrolled in a pregnancy study. Material: peripheral blood, obtained before pregnancy. The CDR3 region has the DNA TGCGCCAGCAGCTTGGGTATGAACACTGAAGCTTTCTTT. Protein: CASSLGMNTEAFF.